What follows describes a single T cell receptor beta chain. This clone was counted between two and nine times. This receptor's antigen is unknown. The record has no base qualities; no much larger clone is one base away. The CDR3, from cysteine to phenylalanine, totals 17 residues. The CDR3 DNA has 51 bases and is translated from base 1. CDR1 is given as SGHAT and CDR2 as FQDESV, both from the germline V gene (reference sequence). V is cut back by 4 bases and J by 6 bases, with 14 bases in the junction unmatched. This entry is derived from a study of OX40 agonist ivuxolimab in advanced cancers. About the study as a whole: Ivuxolimab was an agonistic, fully human IgG2 monoclonal antibody directed against OX40 (CD134), a costimulatory receptor. Intravenous ivuxolimab was administered to patients every 2 weeks at six dose levels: 0.01, 0.1, 0.3, 1.5, 3 and 10 mg/kg. Peripheral TCRbeta sequencing was intended to test whether TCR sequence diversity was altered and clonal T-cell expansion was caused by ivuxolimab. The monotherapy dose-escalation portion (N of about 50 patients) of the phase I ivuxolimab trial is reported in the paper. Prior anti-PD-1, anti-PD-L1 or anti-CTLA-4 therapy was permitted, and roughly two fifths of dose-escalation patients had received checkpoint inhibitors. Three dose-escalation patients achieved partial responses, one with hepatocellular carcinoma and two with cutaneous melanoma. A male proportion of 75% to 85% and a mean age of approximately 62 years, ranging from roughly 20 to 80, were recorded for the dose-escalation cohort. Among the roughly 50 dose-escalation patients, around 19 had hepatocellular carcinoma, 15 or so melanoma, 9 renal cell carcinoma and 9 head and neck cancer.

Genomic DNA was extracted from sorted cells for sequencing of the TCRbeta CDR3 region. The immunoSEQ Assay was used to sequence the TCRbeta CDR3 regions. Not all clones reach the TCRdb copy of this immuneACCESS table, which keeps in-frame sequences only. Checked studies attribute under half of the gap to unresolved V genes and leave the rest unexplained. Within this sample are tens of thousands of clones, with approximately 86% of them counted one time only. The biggest ten clones account for over 1.5% of the sample. On the study overall, not on this receptor specifically: Low levels of normalized T-cell clonal expansion were also seen in some nonresponding patients. After ivuxolimab, more expanded clones were found on average in CD8+ T cells than in CD4+ T cells. The antigen specificity of the clonally expanded peripheral T cells was not determined. In the 0.1-3.0 mg/kg groups, partial responders were among the patients with the lowest normalized peripheral clonal expansion, particularly in CD8+ T cells. At doses of 0.1 to 3.0 mg/kg, clonal expansion of both CD4+ and CD8+ T cells in blood was seen between baseline and week 6.

Patients with a history of autoimmune disease or receiving systemic immunosuppression were excluded from the trial. Peripheral blood for TCR sequencing was collected from all dose cohorts at baseline, on cycle 4 day 1, and on cycle 7 day 1. Samples were obtained from an open-label, multicenter, first-in-human phase I dose-escalation trial of ivuxolimab. Adults with locally advanced or metastatic melanoma, renal cell, hepatocellular, or head and neck squamous cell carcinoma were enrolled in the trial. Before TCR sequencing, CD4+ T cells and CD8+ T cells were sorted from peripheral blood as separate populations.

This specimen consisted of CD4+ or CD8+ T cells sorted from blood, obtained in a trial of the OX40 agonist ivuxolimab. The chain is encoded by TRBV11-1 joined to TRBJ2-3; TRBD1 fits 9 bases in the junction. This TCR was recovered from an adult with an advanced solid tumor such as melanoma, head and neck, liver or kidney cancer. The sequenced DNA: TGTGCCAGCAGCTCGGGACAGGGTTGGCGGGGGAAGGATACGCAGTATTTT. Its protein is CASSSGQGWRGKDTQYF.